The clone carrying this T cell receptor beta chain was counted a few times. Its specificity is not known. The sample comes from a study of PD-1 blockade in classical Hodgkin lymphoma. Study information: Nivolumab 3 mg/kg was given intravenously every 2 weeks.

All trial patients relapsed after autologous stem cell transplantation. Findings and limits, study-wide: Diversity similar to that of newly diagnosed patients was seen at baseline in complete responders. Newly diagnosed patients reportedly had lower baseline TCR diversity than healthy donors.

CDR1 and CDR2 (germline): SGHVS, FQNEAQ. This CDR3 is 15 amino acids long. Trimming removed 5 bases from V and 6 bases from J, with 17 bases in between. Only in-frame clones appear in the TCRdb table, and some are missing; sequencing was by immunoSEQ multiplex PCR. The table includes around 45,000 clones, around nine tenths detected once. The TCR comes from a human donor with classical Hodgkin lymphoma. This sequence joins TRBV7-8 and TRBJ1-5; D may be TRBD1 (6 bases). The sample was peripheral blood mononuclear cells (PBMCs), taken at baseline. The CDR3 region is CASSPSSGGGQPQHF. CDR3 coding DNA: TGTGCCAGCAGCCCATCTTCGGGGGGCGGTCAGCCCCAGCATTTT.